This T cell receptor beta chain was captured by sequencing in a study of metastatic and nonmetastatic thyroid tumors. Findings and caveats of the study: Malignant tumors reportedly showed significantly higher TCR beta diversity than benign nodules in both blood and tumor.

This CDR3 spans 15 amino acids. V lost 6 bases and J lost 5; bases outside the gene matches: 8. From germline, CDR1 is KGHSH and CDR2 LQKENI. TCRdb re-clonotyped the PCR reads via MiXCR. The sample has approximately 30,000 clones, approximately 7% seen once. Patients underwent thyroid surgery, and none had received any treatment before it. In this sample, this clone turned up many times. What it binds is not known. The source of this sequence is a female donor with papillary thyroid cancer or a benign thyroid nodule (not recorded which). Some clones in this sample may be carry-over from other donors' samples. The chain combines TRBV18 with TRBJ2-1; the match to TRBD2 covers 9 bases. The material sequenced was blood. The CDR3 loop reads CASSPSGGFNNEQFF. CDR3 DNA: TGTGCCAGCTCTCCCAGCGGGGGGTTCAACAATGAGCAGTTCTTC.